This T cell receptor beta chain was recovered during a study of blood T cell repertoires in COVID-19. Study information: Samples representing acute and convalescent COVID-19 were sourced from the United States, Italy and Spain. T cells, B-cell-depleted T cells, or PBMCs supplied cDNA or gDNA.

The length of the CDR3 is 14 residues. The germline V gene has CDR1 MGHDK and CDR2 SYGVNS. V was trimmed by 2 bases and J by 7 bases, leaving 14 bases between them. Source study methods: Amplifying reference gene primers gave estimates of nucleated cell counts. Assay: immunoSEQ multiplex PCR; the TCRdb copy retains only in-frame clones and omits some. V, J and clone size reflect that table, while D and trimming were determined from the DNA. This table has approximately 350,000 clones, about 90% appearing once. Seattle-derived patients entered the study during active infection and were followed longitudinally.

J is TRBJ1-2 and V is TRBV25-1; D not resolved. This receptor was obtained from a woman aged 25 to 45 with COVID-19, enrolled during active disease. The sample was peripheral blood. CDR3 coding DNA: TGTGCCAGCAGTGAAGGGTTGGGAAGCGGTGGCTACACCTTC. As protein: CASSEGLGSGGYTF.